A single sample is the source of the 29 T cell receptor beta chains below, sequenced in a study of T cells after yellow fever vaccination. TCRdb re-derived calls from the 5' RACE reads in MiXCR, one entry per CDR3 protein. There are hundreds of thousands of distinct CDR3 sequences in the sample; approximately 5.7% occur only once, and approximately 15% lies in the top ten. Sequences were derived from PBMCs, sampled 5 days after the yellow fever booster vaccination. These receptors came from a man younger than 45 who received the YFV17D yellow fever vaccine.

This clonotype was recorded many times. J is TRBJ2-1 and V is TRBV29-1; unclear D gene. V lost 3 bases to trimming and J lost 8 bases, with 11 bases between them. The CDR3 loop spans 12 amino acids. Germline values: CDR1 SQVTM, CDR2 ANQGSEA. CDR3 coding DNA: TGCAGCGTTGAGGGTAGCTCCGATGAGCAGTTCTTC. The encoded protein is CSVEGSSDEQFF.

This clonotype was seen ten or more times. This chain links TRBV6-1 with TRBJ1-5; D is possibly TRBD1 (6 bases). V shed 4 bases and J shed 0 bases, with 19 bases lying between them. This CDR3 is built from 18 residues. Per germline, CDR1 MNHNS and CDR2 SASEGT. The CDR3 loop reads CASSGGGRNYNSNQPQHF. As DNA, the CDR3 is TGTGCCAGCAGTGGGGGGGGGCGAAATTATAATAGCAATCAGCCCCAGCATTTT.

In its sample, this clonotype was seen a few times. This chain uses TRBV7-8 with TRBJ1-5; D not certain. Looked up from germline, CDR1 is SGHVS and CDR2 is FQNEAQ. The CDR3 runs to 17 residues. Trimming left V 2 bases short and J 0 bases short, with 14 bases between. CDR3 sequence reads: CASSLKGPQYSNQPQHF. In nucleotides, the CDR3 is TGTGCCAGCAGCTTAAAAGGGCCCCAGTATAGCAATCAGCCCCAGCATTTT.

This rearrangement joins TRBV11-2 to TRBJ2-2; 11 positions agree with TRBD2. J was trimmed by 5 bases and V by 5 bases; bases with no gene match: 16. The CDR3 spans 19 residues. Germline CDR1 SGHAT, CDR2 FQNNGV. The CDR3 loop reads CASSEQSVLAGVGTGELFF. Written as DNA, the CDR3 is TGTGCCAGCAGCGAACAGTCCGTACTAGCGGGAGTGGGTACCGGGGAGCTGTTTTTT.

This clonotype was picked up many times. This chain joins TRBV10-3 and TRBJ2-2, with D perhaps matching TRBD1 (7 bases). Germline V gene lookup returns CDR1 ENHRY and CDR2 SYGVKD. V gave up 4 bases and J gave up 2 bases, with 17 bases separating them. CDR3 length: 17 residues. As DNA, the CDR3 is TGTGCCATCAGTGGGGGACTTACAGGGGTTAACACCGGGGAGCTGTTTTTT. It specifies CAISGGLTGVNTGELFF.

This clonotype was observed many times. The chain has TRBV29-1 and TRBJ2-7; D unclear. Germline CDR1 is SQVTM and CDR2 is ANQGSEA. The CDR3 sequence is 12 residues long. Trimming removed 7 bases at V and 3 bases at J, with 13 bases between. The CDR3 here is CSGGHNYYEQYF. Written as DNA, the CDR3 is TGCAGCGGGGGTCACAACTACTACGAGCAGTACTTC.

The CDR3 region has the DNA TGCAGTGCTAGAGGCGGTCCAGGAAACACTGAAGCTTTCTTT. Translating it yields CSARGGPGNTEAFF. The V call is TRBV20-1, the J call TRBJ1-1; D gene unclear. Germline assignment: CDR1 DFQATT and CDR2 SNEGSKA (reference sequence). The CDR3 sequence is 14 residues long. V dropped 1 base and J dropped 2 bases, with 11 bases sitting between them.

CDR3 nucleotide sequence: TGTGCCACCAGCAAAGGGCGGTCTAGTAGTATCTACGAGCAGTACTTC. The encoded protein is CATSKGRSSSIYEQYF. The V and J genes are TRBV15 and TRBJ2-7; D unresolved. Germline V CDR1 and CDR2: LNHNV, YYDKDF (reference sequence). The CDR3 extends over 16 amino acids. Between the trimmed V and J ends, which lost 4 bases and 3 bases, there was a span of 19 bases.

Ten or more counts support this clonotype. The V call is TRBV12-3 or TRBV12-4, the J call TRBJ2-5; 11 bases map to TRBD1. Losses at the gene ends were 5 bases for V and 2 bases for J; bases not matched to a gene: 4. This CDR3 spans 15 amino acids. CDR3 region: CASSPRDRGQETQYF. CDR3 DNA: TGTGCCAGCAGTCCTCGGGACAGGGGGCAAGAGACCCAGTACTTC.

This clonotype was observed a handful of times. One end of the junction is discordant with germline, which a read error may explain. This chain's CDR3 is CSASIRGSTDTQYF. The CDR3, as DNA: TGCAGTGCTAGTATCCGCGGGAGCACCGATACGCAGTATTTT. The chain recombines TRBV20-1 with TRBJ2-3, with TRBD2 identical over 7 bases. Germline V CDR1 and CDR2: DFQATT, SNEGSKA (reference sequence). The CDR3 length is 14 residues.

This clonotype came up a few times. V gene TRBV20-1 combines with J gene TRBJ2-1; 11 bases fit TRBD2. V gave up 6 bases and J gave up 9 bases; unmatched junction bases: 16. CDR3 length: 16 residues. CDR1 is DFQATT and CDR2 is SNEGSKA in the germline V gene (reference sequence). CDR3 residues: CSATPHQLAGVGEQFF. CDR3 nucleotide sequence: TGCAGTGCAACGCCCCATCAACTAGCGGGAGTGGGTGAGCAGTTCTTC.

This clonotype has more than one count but fewer than ten. The chain links TRBV6-4 to TRBJ2-1; 12 bases agree with TRBD2. Germline loops: CDR1 MRHNA, CDR2 SNTAGT. Trimming cost V 5 bases and J 7 bases; bases outside gene matches: 18. The CDR3 covers 19 residues. This CDR3 reads CASSIPRGMELAGGNEQFF. Here the CDR3 DNA reads TGTGCCAGCAGTATTCCCCGGGGTATGGAACTAGCGGGAGGTAATGAGCAGTTCTTC.

The chain recombines TRBV7-9 with TRBJ1-1, with D tentatively TRBD1 (5 bases). Trimming removed 1 base at V and 3 bases at J, with 15 bases between. Germline V gives CDR1 SEHNR, CDR2 FQNEAQ (reference sequence). CDR3 length: 16 amino acids. CDR3 nucleotide sequence: TGTGCCAGCAGCTTAGACCGCACAGGAGGTTACACTGAAGCTTTCTTT. This gives the protein CASSLDRTGGYTEAFF.

This clonotype was detected many times. The chain links TRBV4-2 to TRBJ2-3; no definite D call. V gave up 2 bases and J gave up 2 bases, with 11 bases separating them. This CDR3 has 15 residues. In germline, CDR1 is LGHNA, CDR2 YNFKEQ. The CDR3 nucleotides read TGTGCCAGCAGCCAATCGATGGTAGACACAGATACGCAGTATTTT. It is translated as CASSQSMVDTDTQYF.

The chain is built from TRBV6-1 and TRBJ2-1; D is perhaps TRBD2 (6 bases). Looked up from germline, CDR1 is MNHNS and CDR2 is SASEGT. This CDR3 contains 13 residues. Trimming shortened V by 8 bases and J by 8 bases, and 16 bases separated the two germline ends. The CDR3 sequence is CASHQPWGDEQFF. In DNA, the CDR3 is TGTGCCAGCCACCAACCTTGGGGGGATGAGCAGTTCTTC.

As concerns this clonotype: A read error may be the cause here, since a much bigger clone is one base away. The chain combines TRBV3-1 with TRBJ1-3; D gene unclear. The germline CDR1 and CDR2 sequences are LGHDT and YNNKEL (reference sequence). The CDR3 sequence is 16 residues long. The CDR3 DNA sequence: TGTCCCAGCAGCCTTCTCCGATCTATCTCTGGAAACACCATATATTTT. It specifies CPSSLLRSISGNTIYF.

Ten or more counts support this clonotype. CDR3 in DNA: TGTGCCAGCAGTTTAAAGGGACAGGGACGATACGAGCAGTACTTC. Protein product: CASSLKGQGRYEQYF. The chain employs TRBV12-3 or TRBV12-4 and TRBJ2-7; 9 nucleotides match TRBD1. This CDR3 has 15 amino acids. J lost 4 bases, V lost 2 bases, and 6 bases had no gene match.

This clonotype was seen many times. The V gene is TRBV4-3, the J gene TRBJ1-5; D is uncertain. V was clipped by 0 bases and J by 0 bases, with 6 bases between them. The CDR3 loop spans 15 amino acids. The germline V gene has CDR1 LGHNA and CDR2 YSLEER. The CDR3 DNA follows: TGCGCCAGCAGCCAAGATAGGGATAGCAATCAGCCCCAGCATTTT. Its translation: CASSQDRDSNQPQHF.

CDR3 nucleotide sequence: TGCAGCGTTGGGACAGGGTGGGAGACCCAGTACTTC. Its protein is CSVGTGWETQYF. V and J are TRBV29-1 and TRBJ2-5; 8 bases align to TRBD1. V lost 4 bases and J lost 5; bases outside the gene matches: 3. CDR1 and CDR2 from the germline V gene are SQVTM and ANQGSEA. The CDR3 is made up of 12 amino acids.

This clonotype was found many times. V gene TRBV5-1 combines with J gene TRBJ2-5, with 7 positions matching TRBD2. The CDR3 loop spans 14 amino acids. Germline V gene lookup returns CDR1 SGHRS and CDR2 YFSETQ. V was pared by 2 bases and J by 2 bases, with 3 bases of the junction left unmatched. Written as DNA, the CDR3 is TGCGCCAGCAGCTTCGGACTAGAGCAAGAGACCCAGTACTTC. This translates into CASSFGLEQETQYF. The variable domain in full, completed from reference TRBV5-1 and TRBJ2-5, reads KAGVTQTPRYLIKTRGQQVTLSCSPISGHRSVSWYQQTPGQGLQFLFEYFSETQRNKGNFPGRFSGRQFSNSRSEMNVSTLELGDSALYLCASSFGLEQETQYFGPGTRLLVL.

The rearrangement joins TRBV9 to TRBJ2-2; 8 bases line up with TRBD2. In germline, CDR1 is SGDLS, CDR2 YYNGEE. This CDR3 has 15 amino acids. The V segment lost 0 bases and the J segment 4 bases; nucleotides outside the gene matches: 2. The CDR3 DNA reads as TGTGCCAGCAGCGTAGAGGCGGGAGGCACCGGGGAGCTGTTTTTT. The encoded protein is CASSVEAGGTGELFF.

As for this clonotype: Just one base apart from a much larger clone, this may be a read error. V is TRBV20-1 and J is TRBJ2-1; tentative D call: TRBD2 (6 bases). This CDR3 contains 14 residues. Germline CDR1 and CDR2: DFQATT and SNEGSKA (reference sequence). Trimming stripped 0 bases from V and 3 bases from J, with 9 bases between. CDR3 amino acids: CSARELGGYNEQFF. The CDR3 coding sequence is TGCAGTGCTAGAGAACTGGGAGGCTACAATGAGCAGTTCTTC.

The gene calls are TRBV5-1 and TRBJ2-3; 9 nucleotides line up with TRBD2. Trimming at V came to 3 bases and at J to 6 bases, leaving 2 bases not matched to a gene. In germline, CDR1 is SGHRS, CDR2 YFSETQ. The length of the CDR3 is 13 residues. This CDR3 is CASSSGTSDTQYF. The CDR3 DNA sequence: TGCGCCAGCAGCTCCGGGACTAGCGATACGCAGTATTTT.

This clonotype has at least ten counts. J is TRBJ2-1 and V is TRBV24-1, with a weak D call TRBD2 (6 bases). The CDR3 totals 14 residues. CDR1 and CDR2 (germline): KGHDR, SFDVKD. The V and J ends lost 9 bases and 0 bases respectively, with 11 bases between them. The CDR3 DNA follows: TGTGCCACCGGAGAGGGAGGCTCCTACAATGAGCAGTTCTTC. Translated, it gives CATGEGGSYNEQFF.

This clonotype was recorded many times. This chain links TRBV5-1 with TRBJ2-7; possible D gene TRBD2, 6 bases. V lost 0 bases, J lost 5 bases, and 15 bases lay in between. Germline V gives CDR1 SGHRS, CDR2 YFSETQ. CDR3 length: 15 residues. In DNA, the CDR3 is TGCGCCAGCAGCTTGGATCCGGGAGTGAACGACGAGCAGTACTTC. Translation gives CASSLDPGVNDEQYF. The variable domain in full, with the rest retrieved from reference TRBV5-1 and TRBJ2-7, is KAGVTQTPRYLIKTRGQQVTLSCSPISGHRSVSWYQQTPGQGLQFLFEYFSETQRNKGNFPGRFSGRQFSNSRSEMNVSTLELGDSALYLCASSLDPGVNDEQYFGPGTRLTVT.

The chain links TRBV7-3 to TRBJ2-7, with D unresolved. The CDR3 consists of 18 residues. V lost 3 bases and J lost 0, with 21 bases in between. Germline V gene sequence: CDR1 SGHTA, CDR2 FQGTGA. The CDR3 coding sequence is TGTGCCAGCAGCTTCAAAAAGTCACGATCTAACCACTCCTACGAGCAGTACTTC. It translates to CASSFKKSRSNHSYEQYF.

The rearrangement joins TRBV29-1 to TRBJ2-1; tentatively, D is TRBD2 (5 bases). The CDR3 is 15 residues long. CDR1 is SQVTM, CDR2 ANQGSEA, per germline. V lost 1 base to trimming and J lost 0 bases, with 10 bases between them. The CDR3 region is CSVEGAAGSYNEQFF. DNA for the CDR3: TGCAGCGTTGAAGGAGCGGCTGGCTCCTACAATGAGCAGTTCTTC.

This clonotype has just a few counts. The rearrangement joins TRBV24-1 to TRBJ2-1, with D maybe TRBD2 (6 bases). The CDR3 has 11 amino acids. Germline-derived CDR1 and CDR2 are KGHDR and SFDVKD. V was clipped by 1 base and J by 14 bases, with 8 bases between them. The CDR3 loop is CATSDLREKFF. The CDR3, as DNA: TGTGCCACCAGTGATTTACGGGAGAAGTTCTTC.

This clonotype was seen many times. The DNA of the CDR3 is TGTGCCAGCAGACTAGCGGGAGATGAGACCCAGTACTTC. Protein product: CASRLAGDETQYF. The chain is built from TRBV7-9 and TRBJ2-5; TRBD2 agrees at 11 bases. The CDR3 is 13 residues long. Germline loops: CDR1 SEHNR, CDR2 FQNEAQ (reference sequence). V shed 6 bases, J shed 5 bases, and the junction held 2 bases outside the gene matches.